The sequence of this TCR beta chain was determined in a study of blood T cell repertoires in COVID-19. At the level of the study: Acute-phase and convalescent COVID-19 samples originated in the United States, Italy and Spain.

The protocol was immunoSEQ multiplex PCR, while the TCRdb copy is restricted to in-frame clones and leaves out a portion. The profile shows roughly 200,000 clones, approximately 81% of them singletons. Germline V gene lookup returns CDR1 MGHRA and CDR2 YSYEKL. Trimming stripped 6 bases from V and 6 bases from J, with 24 bases between. This CDR3 is built from 17 residues. All enrollees were roughly 18 to 100 years old and from about 25 US areas. Participant reports of clinical history set cohort assignment. Recovery meant two consecutive negative NP/OP PCR tests, professional clearance, or resolved symptoms.

V and J are TRBV4-1 and TRBJ1-5; possibly TRBD1 for D (6 bases). This sequence originates from a man in his forties who had recovered from COVID-19. The sample consisted of PBMCs or T cells enriched from blood (not recorded which). DNA for the CDR3: TGCGCCAGCAGTTACCAGGTTCCATTGGGGGCAGGTCAGCCCCAGCATTTT. It is translated as CASSYQVPLGAGQPQHF.